This record covers a single TCR beta chain. Germline values: CDR1 KGHSY, CDR2 FQNENV. The V segment lost 0 bases and the J segment 1 base; nucleotides outside the gene matches: 5. This CDR3 has 16 residues. Produced via immunoSEQ multiplex PCR; TCRdb's table is partial and in-frame only. The table has approximately 200,000 clones, around 70% seen once; the top ten hold about an eighth. This sample was included in a study of cytotoxic CD8 clonotypes in ibrutinib-treated CLL. The clonotype comes from a human donor with chronic lymphocytic leukemia. The specimen was PBMCs, collected after 24 months of ibrutinib treatment. The V and J genes are TRBV16 and TRBJ2-7; 8 nucleotides line up with TRBD1. The CDR3 spells CASSQSETGDSYEQYF. The CDR3 DNA reads as TGTGCCAGCAGCCAATCAGAGACAGGGGATTCCTACGAGCAGTACTTC.